The 28 T cell receptor beta chains below all came from one sample that was sequenced in a study of naive and memory T cell subsets. Both TRBC1 and TRBC2 were covered by a beta constant-region primer of two equimolar oligonucleotides. Ligated cDNA was amplified by four rounds of PCR with nested alpha and beta constant-region primers and SP2. TCRdb re-called the UMI-ligation and nested PCR reads through MiXCR, storing one row per CDR3 protein. This table holds tens of thousands of distinct CDR3 sequences, roughly 9.2% found once. Sequencing input: naive CD8+ T cells from blood. The receptors derive from a human donor in good health.

This clonotype turned up a few times. The chain links TRBV4-1 to TRBJ1-3, with D tentatively TRBD1 (5 bases). The CDR3 is made up of 15 amino acids. Germline assignment: CDR1 MGHRA and CDR2 YSYEKL. Trimming cost V 0 bases and J 4 bases, with 10 bases left between them. As DNA, the CDR3 is TGCGCCAGCAGCCAAGAAGACAGAGCGGGAAACACCATATATTTT. It specifies CASSQEDRAGNTIYF.

This clonotype was seen only a few times. This chain connects TRBV6-6 to TRBJ2-7, with D unresolved. The CDR3 length is 14 residues. Trimming pared 2 bases from V and 5 bases from J, leaving 13 bases between. Germline V CDR1 and CDR2: MNHNY, SVGAGI (reference sequence). The CDR3 reads CASSYLGGSDEQYF. The CDR3, as DNA: TGTGCCAGCAGTTACCTGGGCGGATCGGACGAGCAGTACTTC.

This clonotype showed up many times. The rearrangement links TRBV5-1 to TRBJ2-3; D call uncertain. This CDR3 has 13 residues. With 5 bases removed from V and 5 bases from J, the gap between germline ends came to 12 bases. The V gene's germline CDR1 is SGHRS and CDR2 YFSETQ. CDR3 DNA sequence: TGCGCCAGCAGAATTAGGCTCGAAGATACGCAGTATTTT. This translates into CASRIRLEDTQYF.

The V call is TRBV3-1, the J call TRBJ2-6; 12 bases align to TRBD2. The V segment lost 0 bases and the J segment 1 base; nucleotides outside the gene matches: 10. CDR3 size: 21 residues. Germline CDR1 is LGHDT and CDR2 is YNNKEL (reference sequence). This chain's CDR3 is CASSQDSGLAGWWSGANVLTF. DNA for the CDR3: TGTGCCAGCAGCCAAGATTCCGGACTAGCGGGATGGTGGTCTGGGGCCAACGTCCTGACTTTC.

This clonotype came up a few times. The chain is built from TRBV7-9 and TRBJ2-1; TRBD2 is a possible D gene (5 bases). V shed 5 bases and J shed 0 bases, with 17 bases lying between them. The germline CDR1 and CDR2 sequences are SEHNR and FQNEAQ (reference sequence). This CDR3 region has 17 residues. The CDR3 region has the DNA TGTGCCAGCAGCGGGCCTCTAGAGCGGAGCTCCTACAATGAGCAGTTCTTC. Protein: CASSGPLERSSYNEQFF.

This clonotype was counted only a few times. One base away lies a much larger clone, so this may be a sequencing read error. This chain joins TRBV7-8 and TRBJ2-1; 7 bases map to TRBD2. The trim removed 7 bases at V and 4 bases at J, leaving 4 bases unmatched. This CDR3 has 13 residues. The germline V gene encodes CDR1 SGHVS and CDR2 FQNEAQ. DNA for the CDR3: TGTGCCAGCAATCCGGGGGGTTACAATGAGCAGTTCTTC. Protein product: CASNPGGYNEQFF.

The gene calls are TRBV10-1 and TRBJ1-3, with unresolved D. Between the trimmed V and J ends, which lost 4 bases and 0 bases, there was a span of 10 bases. CDR3 size: 15 residues. Germline CDR1 is WNHNN and CDR2 is SYGVQD (reference sequence). The CDR3 sequence is CASSAAGDSGNTIYF. In DNA, the CDR3 is TGCGCCAGCAGTGCCGCAGGAGACTCTGGAAACACCATATATTTT.

A remark on this clonotype: This clone may be a read error of a much larger clone one base away. The chain combines TRBV10-3 with TRBJ2-7, with D unclear. This CDR3 region has 13 residues. Germline loops: CDR1 ENHRY, CDR2 SYGVKD. CDR3 DNA: TGTGCCATCAGTGAGTCGCCAGGCTACGAGGAGTACTTC. It yields the protein CAISESPGYEEYF.

This sequence joins TRBV11-2 and TRBJ2-7; TRBD1 is a possible D gene (5 bases). Trimming took 1 base from V and 3 from J, leaving 10 bases between them. The CDR3 loop spans 14 amino acids. Germline CDR1 is SGHAT and CDR2 is FQNNGV. The chain's CDR3 is CASSLALDSYEQYF. The CDR3 DNA is TGTGCCAGCAGCTTAGCCTTAGACAGCTACGAGCAGTACTTC.

This clonotype occurred many times. The chain carries TRBV29-1 and TRBJ2-7; TRBD2 agrees at 11 bases. The CDR3 covers 16 residues. CDR1 is SQVTM, CDR2 ANQGSEA, per germline. Losses at the gene ends were 4 bases for V and 4 bases for J; bases not matched to a gene: 12. CDR3 DNA sequence: TGCAGCGTTGGAACTATAGCGGGAGGGCCTTCTTACGAGCAGTACTTC. Protein: CSVGTIAGGPSYEQYF.

This clonotype was seen many times. V and J are TRBV4-1 and TRBJ2-5; either TRBD1 or TRBD2 may supply D (5 bases each). The CDR3 loop spans 14 amino acids. The germline gives CDR1 MGHRA, CDR2 YSYEKL. Trimming took off 0 bases at V and 9 bases at J, with 14 bases between the two ends. The DNA of the CDR3 is TGCGCCAGCAGCCAAGAGACAGAGGACTTGTCCCAGTACTTC. Translated, it gives CASSQETEDLSQYF.

This clonotype has a count of ten or more. The chain is built from TRBV28 and TRBJ2-5, with 10 bases matching TRBD2. V lost 5 bases, J lost 2 bases, and 14 bases stayed unmatched. CDR3 size: 18 residues. Germline CDR1 MDHEN, CDR2 SYDVKM. The CDR3 reads CASSPGTSVLAGQETQYF. DNA of the CDR3: TGTGCCAGCAGTCCAGGGACGTCGGTACTAGCGGGGCAAGAGACCCAGTACTTC.

This clonotype was picked up many times. This chain joins TRBV12-3 or TRBV12-4 and TRBJ1-2; possibly TRBD1 for D (5 bases). This CDR3 is built from 12 residues. V lost 5 bases, J lost 7 bases, and 11 bases lay in between. The CDR3: CASSPGPSGYTF. DNA for the CDR3: TGTGCCAGCAGTCCGGGACCGTCTGGCTACACCTTC.

This clonotype was seen only a few times. The chain couples TRBV5-5 to TRBJ2-6; D perhaps matches TRBD1 (6 bases). V lost 3 bases and J 0 bases, leaving 13 bases between the germline ends. The length of the CDR3 is 17 residues. Germline V gene sequence: CDR1 SGHKS, CDR2 YYEKEE (reference sequence). The chain's CDR3 is CASSYPTGSSGANVLTF. The CDR3 nucleotides read TGTGCCAGCAGCTACCCAACAGGGTCCTCTGGGGCCAACGTCCTGACTTTC.

The rearrangement uses TRBV7-8 and TRBJ2-7; D not resolved. There are 14 residues in the CDR3. The V gene's germline CDR1 is SGHVS and CDR2 FQNEAQ. V lost 8 bases and J lost 5, with 19 bases in between. The CDR3 sequence is CASGNVARVNEQYF. CDR3 in DNA: TGTGCCAGCGGCAACGTCGCTAGGGTCAACGAGCAGTACTTC.

This clonotype was counted a few times. The genes are TRBV2 and TRBJ2-7, with D unclear. Germline loops: CDR1 SNHLY, CDR2 FYNNEI. V shed 1 base and J shed 3 bases, with 4 bases lying between them. This CDR3 comprises 12 residues. The CDR3 is CASSEGGYEQYF. In DNA, the CDR3 is TGTGCCAGCAGTGAAGGGGGCTACGAGCAGTACTTC.

This clonotype was counted between two and nine times. This chain links TRBV6-1 with TRBJ1-4; 7 positions agree with TRBD1. The CDR3 sequence is 14 residues long. Germline V gives CDR1 MNHNS, CDR2 SASEGT. V was pared by 6 bases and J by 7 bases, with 8 bases of the junction left unmatched. The CDR3 loop reads CASRGGGSREKLFF. The CDR3 nucleotides are TGTGCCAGCAGGGGAGGGGGCTCTCGTGAAAAACTGTTTTTT.

This clonotype was recorded many times. J is TRBJ2-7 and V is TRBV29-1; D is possibly TRBD1 (6 bases). Germline V gives CDR1 SQVTM, CDR2 ANQGSEA. The V end was cut by 3 bases, the J end by 5 bases, with 17 bases between. CDR3 length equals 14 residues. CDR3 amino acids: CSVEFGQGNHEQYF. CDR3 in DNA: TGCAGCGTTGAGTTCGGGCAGGGGAACCACGAGCAGTACTTC.

This rearrangement joins TRBV10-3 to TRBJ2-5; TRBD1 agrees at 7 bases. This CDR3 region has 15 residues. Germline CDR1 and CDR2: ENHRY and SYGVKD. V dropped 3 bases and J dropped 1; count of bases not matched to a gene: 5. The CDR3 sequence is CAISDPDRRQETQYF. The DNA of the CDR3 is TGTGCCATCAGTGATCCGGACAGGCGCCAAGAGACCCAGTACTTC.

This clonotype has a handful of counts. V and J are TRBV7-6 and TRBJ1-1; D gene unclear. This CDR3 spans 13 amino acids. CDR1 is SGHVS, CDR2 FNYEAQ, per germline. V was trimmed by 1 base and J by 3 bases, leaving 6 bases between them. The CDR3 nucleotides read TGTGCCAGCAGCTTAGGGGTTCACACTGAAGCTTTCTTT. It is translated as CASSLGVHTEAFF.

The chain has TRBV6-5 and TRBJ2-1; 10 bases map to TRBD1. V was pared by 5 bases and J by 9 bases, with 16 bases of the junction left unmatched. Germline CDR1 reads MNHEY; CDR2 reads SVGAGI. The CDR3 extends over 17 amino acids. The CDR3 nucleotides are TGTGCCAGCAGTAGCCCCGAATTCCGGGACAGGGGCATTGAGCAGTTCTTC. Encoded protein: CASSSPEFRDRGIEQFF.

Ten or more counts support this clonotype. The chain carries TRBV29-1 and TRBJ2-7, with D maybe TRBD2 (6 bases). The V end lost 5 bases, the J end lost 6 bases, and 11 bases lay between the germline ends. The V gene's germline CDR1 is SQVTM and CDR2 ANQGSEA. The CDR3 runs 11 residues. CDR3 sequence (DNA): TGCAGCGTTAGGGACTCGGGCGAGCAGTACTTC. Protein sequence: CSVRDSGEQYF.

This clonotype appeared a few times. The V call is TRBV7-9, the J call TRBJ2-4; D is perhaps TRBD2 (6 bases). Germline V gene lookup returns CDR1 SEHNR and CDR2 FQNEAQ (reference sequence). The CDR3 has 14 amino acids. Trimming left V 5 bases short and J 9 bases short, with 17 bases between. CDR3: CASSPPGTGVIQYF. Written as DNA, the CDR3 is TGTGCCAGCAGCCCGCCCGGGACGGGGGTCATTCAGTACTTC. Using reference TRBV7-9 and TRBJ2-4 for the parts outside the CDR3, the full variable domain is DTGVSQNPRHKITKRGQNVTFRCDPISEHNRLYWYRQTLGQGPEFLTYFQNEAQLEKSRLLSDRFSAERPKGSFSTLEIQRTEQGDSAMYLCASSPPGTGVIQYFGAGTRLSVL.

The chain recombines TRBV29-1 with TRBJ2-2; TRBD1 matches at 10 bases. V shed 7 bases, J shed 7 bases, and the junction held 9 bases outside the gene matches. Germline-derived CDR1 and CDR2 are SQVTM and ANQGSEA. The length of the CDR3 is 14 residues. The chain's CDR3 is CSAIKTGGHGELFF. CDR3 nucleotides: TGCAGCGCAATAAAGACAGGGGGCCACGGGGAGCTGTTTTTT.

The chain combines TRBV7-9 with TRBJ2-1; TRBD1 aligns across 8 bases. This CDR3 contains 15 residues. V lost 3 bases, J lost 9 bases, and 10 bases stayed unmatched. Germline V lookup: CDR1 SEHNR, CDR2 FQNEAQ (reference sequence). The DNA of the CDR3 is TGTGCCAGCAGCTTTATAGGACAGGGATGGGGTGAGCAGTTCTTC. Translating gives CASSFIGQGWGEQFF. Full variable domain (rest looked up from reference TRBV7-9 and TRBJ2-1): DTGVSQNPRHKITKRGQNVTFRCDPISEHNRLYWYRQTLGQGPEFLTYFQNEAQLEKSRLLSDRFSAERPKGSFSTLEIQRTEQGDSAMYLCASSFIGQGWGEQFFGPGTRLTVL.

This clonotype came up a few times. V gene TRBV5-1 combines with J gene TRBJ1-1, with D uncertain. CDR3 length: 13 amino acids. CDR1 is SGHRS, CDR2 YFSETQ, per germline. V lost 0 bases to trimming and J lost 5 bases, with 8 bases between them. CDR3 region: CASSLAGSTEAFF. The CDR3 DNA reads TGCGCCAGCAGCTTGGCCGGGAGTACTGAAGCTTTCTTT.

This chain connects TRBV19 to TRBJ2-5, with D tentatively TRBD1 (5 bases). This CDR3 comprises 13 residues. CDR1 is LNHDA, CDR2 SQIVND, per germline (reference sequence). V lost 6 bases to trimming and J lost 5 bases, with 13 bases between them. CDR3 DNA sequence: TGTGCCAGTAGGGACATTGGGTGGGAGACCCAGTACTTC. Amino acid sequence: CASRDIGWETQYF.

This clonotype was seen repeatedly, ten times or more. The rearrangement links TRBV9 to TRBJ2-5, with D perhaps TRBD1 (5 bases). V was cut by 8 bases and J by 3 bases, with 14 bases left in between. Germline assignment: CDR1 SGDLS and CDR2 YYNGEE. This CDR3 has 13 amino acids. CDR3 DNA: TGTGCCAGTTCTTACGGACATAAAGAGACCCAGTACTTC. Protein: CASSYGHKETQYF.